One sample yielded the 16 T cell receptor beta chains listed below, sequenced in a study of Graves' ophthalmopathy and Graves' hyperthyroidism (dated by TCRdb to between 2017 and 2018). The sequencing machine was an Illumina HiSeq 2000. For repertoire sequencing, TCR beta CDR3 regions were amplified from RNA transcripts. The first round was an RT-PCR using HTBI primers with the Qiagen OneStep RT-PCR kit, and this first round was followed by a second-round multiplex PCR, then size selection and purification. The public sequencing data were trimmed at Q25 with fastp and processed into clonotypes with MiXCR by TCRdb, which kept only in-frame beta chains. Every distinct CDR3 protein forms one entry, paired with its most common genes and DNA. Within this sample are over a million distinct CDR3 sequences, with about 35% of them counted one time only. Of the sample, 11% falls within the top ten clones.

Sequenced input: peripheral blood or thyroid tissue (not recorded which). The receptors were sampled from an adult man with Graves' hyperthyroidism.

This clonotype was picked up many times. The rearrangement uses TRBV4-3 and TRBJ1-1; D not certain. With 0 bases removed from V and 1 base from J, the gap between germline ends came to 6 bases. The germline gives CDR1 LGHNA, CDR2 YSLEER. The CDR3 extends over 14 amino acids. CDR3 protein: CASSQDRTNTEAFF. CDR3 in DNA: TGCGCCAGCAGCCAAGATCGGACGAACACTGAAGCTTTCTTT.

This clonotype was observed a few times. The J gene is TRBJ1-2, the V gene TRBV12-3 or TRBV12-4; D remains unclear. This CDR3 is built from 14 residues. V was clipped by 1 base and J by 5 bases, with 11 bases between them. The DNA of the CDR3 is TGTGCCAGCAGTTTAGGCAGCTCGGTATATGGCTACACCTTC. Translation: CASSLGSSVYGYTF.

The rearrangement uses TRBV10-3 and TRBJ2-7; 12 bases align to TRBD1. V was clipped by 7 bases and J by 6 bases; unmatched bases: 4. Germline lookup yields CDR1 ENHRY and CDR2 SYGVKD. The CDR3 has 13 residues. The CDR3 DNA reads TGTGCCATCAAGCCGGGACAGGGGGCCGAGCAGTACTTC. Translated: CAIKPGQGAEQYF.

This clonotype was counted at least ten times. V and J are TRBV7-2 and TRBJ1-2, with TRBD1 matching over 10 bases. CDR3 length: 14 residues. Germline CDR1 and CDR2: SGHTA and FQGNSA. The V segment lost 3 bases and the J segment 5 bases; nucleotides outside the gene matches: 3. As DNA, the CDR3 is TGTGCCAGCAGCTTTCCGGGACAGGGGTATGGCTACACCTTC. Its translation: CASSFPGQGYGYTF.

A remark on this clonotype: The junction differs from germline at one of its ends, possibly a read error. V and J are TRBV10-3 and TRBJ1-3; D is unresolved. Germline V gene sequence: CDR1 ENHRY, CDR2 SYGVKD. The CDR3 is made up of 13 amino acids. Here the CDR3 reads CAISAHSGNTIYF. CDR3 DNA: TGTGCCATCAGCGCCCACTCTGGGAACACCATATATTTT.

This clonotype was counted only a few times. This sequence joins TRBV6-6 and TRBJ1-5, with a weak D call TRBD1 (5 bases). CDR1 is MNHNY, CDR2 SVGAGI, per germline (reference sequence). V lost 1 base, J lost 6 bases, and 16 bases lay in between. The CDR3 has 16 residues. CDR3 nucleotides: TGTGCCAGCAGTTACTTGGGTAGAAGGGGAAGTCAGCCCCAGCATTTT. Translated, it gives CASSYLGRRGSQPQHF.

About this clonotype: At one end the junction does not follow the germline gene, possibly because of a read error. J is TRBJ1-1 and V is TRBV5-1; D may be TRBD1 (5 bases). The germline V gene encodes CDR1 SGHRS and CDR2 YFSETQ. The CDR3 contains 13 residues. The CDR3 spells CASSFGGATEALF. As DNA, the CDR3 is TGCGCCAGCAGCTTTGGGGGAGCCACTGAAGCTCTCTTT.

This clonotype was counted between two and nine times. This chain joins TRBV5-1 and TRBJ1-4; possible D gene TRBD1, 5 bases. The CDR3 extends over 18 amino acids. Germline CDR1 reads SGHRS; CDR2 reads YFSETQ. V was trimmed by 0 bases and J by 5 bases, leaving 20 bases between them. CDR3 DNA sequence: TGCGCCAGCAGCTTGGACCCCATGAGGGGCGCTTTCAATGAAAAACTGTTTTTT. It translates to CASSLDPMRGAFNEKLFF.

The table lists this clonotype with many counts. CDR3 DNA: TGTGCCATCAGGTCAGGGGGCGAGGATAATTCACCCCTCCACTTT. The encoded protein is CAIRSGGEDNSPLHF. The rearrangement uses TRBV10-3 and TRBJ1-6; 8 bases align to TRBD1. This CDR3 has 15 residues. Unmatched junction bases numbered 6, after V lost 6 bases and J lost 5 bases. CDR1 and CDR2 from the germline V gene are ENHRY and SYGVKD.

The sample holds many counts of this clonotype. The chain is built from TRBV7-2 and TRBJ1-5; no firm D call. Germline V gene sequence: CDR1 SGHTA, CDR2 FQGNSA. Deletions cut 8 bases from V and 6 bases from J, with 14 bases between. This CDR3 has 13 residues. CDR3 loop: CASQSWGSQPQHF. The DNA for the CDR3 is TGTGCCAGCCAGAGTTGGGGTAGTCAGCCCCAGCATTTT.

This clonotype has more than one count but fewer than ten. The CDR3 coding sequence is TGTGCCAGCAGGGGGGACGATCGGGCTGAAGCTTTCTTT. It specifies CASRGDDRAEAFF. The chain carries TRBV3-1 and TRBJ1-1, with D maybe TRBD1 (5 bases). This CDR3 contains 13 residues. The V gene's germline CDR1 is LGHDT and CDR2 YNNKEL (reference sequence). V was pared by 6 bases and J by 6 bases, with 14 bases between.

The chain joins TRBV10-3 to TRBJ2-7; D ambiguous. The CDR3 consists of 14 residues. The germline V gene has CDR1 ENHRY and CDR2 SYGVKD. V lost 3 bases, J lost 4 bases, and 13 bases lay in between. As DNA, the CDR3 is TGTGCCATCAGTGAAGGGCAGGTATCGTACGAGCAGTACTTC. This codes for CAISEGQVSYEQYF.

A remark on this clonotype: No conserved phenylalanine or tryptophan is present at the end of the CDR3, so a read error is the likely explanation. The chain has TRBV7-9 and TRBJ2-7; D call uncertain. The CDR3 has 9 residues. V was clipped by 3 bases and J by 10 bases, with 4 bases between them. CDR1 and CDR2 from the germline V gene are SEHNR and FQNEAQ (reference sequence). The chain's CDR3 is CASSFGQYY. CDR3 bases: TGTGCCAGCAGCTTTGGACAGTACTAC.

CDR3 in DNA: TGTGCCATCAGTCGCGACCGGCTCGCAGAAGCTTTCTTT. Translated: CAISRDRLAEAFF. This chain joins TRBV10-3 and TRBJ1-1; D not resolved. V gave up 5 bases and J gave up 8 bases, with 15 bases separating them. This CDR3 comprises 13 residues. In germline, CDR1 is ENHRY, CDR2 SYGVKD.

In this sample, this clonotype turned up a few times. The genes are TRBV29-1 and TRBJ2-5; D is possibly TRBD1 (7 bases). This CDR3 has 13 amino acids. The V end was cut by 4 bases, the J end by 4 bases, with 13 bases between. CDR1 SQVTM and CDR2 ANQGSEA come from the germline V gene. For the CDR3, the DNA is TGCAGCGTTGCAGGCCAGGGGGGAGAGACCCAGTACTTC. It is translated as CSVAGQGGETQYF. The full variable domain, completed using reference TRBV29-1 and TRBJ2-5, is SAVISQKPSRDICQRGTSLTIQCQVDSQVTMMFWYRQQPGQSLTLIATANQGSEATYESGFVIDKFPISRPNLTFSTLTVSNMSPEDSSIYLCSVAGQGGETQYFGPGTRLLVL.

This clonotype was seen repeatedly, ten times or more. V is TRBV15 and J is TRBJ2-7, with 8 bases aligning to TRBD1. The V gene's germline CDR1 is LNHNV and CDR2 YYDKDF (reference sequence). Germline trimming cut 4 bases from V and 5 bases from J; bases unmatched to any gene: 4. The CDR3 consists of 13 residues. The CDR3 reads CATSTRGLDEQYF. The CDR3 nucleotides are TGTGCCACCAGCACCAGGGGGCTCGACGAGCAGTACTTC.